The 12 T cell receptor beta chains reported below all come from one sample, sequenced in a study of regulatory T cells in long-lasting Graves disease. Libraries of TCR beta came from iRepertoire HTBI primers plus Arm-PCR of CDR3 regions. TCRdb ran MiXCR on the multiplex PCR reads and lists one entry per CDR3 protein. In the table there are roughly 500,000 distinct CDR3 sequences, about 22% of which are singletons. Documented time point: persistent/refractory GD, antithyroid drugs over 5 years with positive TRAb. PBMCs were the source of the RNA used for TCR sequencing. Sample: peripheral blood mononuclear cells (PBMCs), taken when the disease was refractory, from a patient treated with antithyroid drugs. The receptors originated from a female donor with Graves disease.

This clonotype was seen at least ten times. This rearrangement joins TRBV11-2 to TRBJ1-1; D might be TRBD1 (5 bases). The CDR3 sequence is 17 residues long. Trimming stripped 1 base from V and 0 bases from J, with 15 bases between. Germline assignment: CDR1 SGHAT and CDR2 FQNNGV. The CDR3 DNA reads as TGTGCCAGCAGCTTAGTATTGGGGGAGGGTGTGAACACTGAAGCTTTCTTT. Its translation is CASSLVLGEGVNTEAFF. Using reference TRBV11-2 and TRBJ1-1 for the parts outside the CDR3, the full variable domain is EAGVAQSPRYKIIEKRQSVAFWCNPISGHATLYWYQQILGQGPKLLIQFQNNGVVDDSQLPKDRFSAERLKGVDSTLKIQPAKLEDSAVYLCASSLVLGEGVNTEAFFGQGTRLTVV.

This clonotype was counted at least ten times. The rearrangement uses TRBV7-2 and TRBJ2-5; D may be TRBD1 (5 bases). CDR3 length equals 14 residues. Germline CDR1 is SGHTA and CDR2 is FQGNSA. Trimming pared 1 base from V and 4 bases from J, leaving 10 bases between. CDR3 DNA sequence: TGTGCCAGCAGCTTAGGCAGGGCGGTAGAGACCCAGTACTTC. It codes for CASSLGRAVETQYF.

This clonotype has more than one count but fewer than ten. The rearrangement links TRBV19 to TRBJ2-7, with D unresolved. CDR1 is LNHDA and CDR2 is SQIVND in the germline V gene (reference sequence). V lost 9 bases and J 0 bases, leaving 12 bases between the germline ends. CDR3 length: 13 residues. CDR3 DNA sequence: TGTGCCAGCGGACCCACGAGCTCCTACGAGCAGTACTTC. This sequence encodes CASGPTSSYEQYF.

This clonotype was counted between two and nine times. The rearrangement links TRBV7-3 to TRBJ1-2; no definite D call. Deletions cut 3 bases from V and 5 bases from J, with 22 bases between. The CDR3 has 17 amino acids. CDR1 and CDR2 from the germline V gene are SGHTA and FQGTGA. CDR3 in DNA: TGTGCCAGCAGCTTTTCTCCTAGTACGGTGGACGGATATGGCTACACCTTC. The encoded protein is CASSFSPSTVDGYGYTF.

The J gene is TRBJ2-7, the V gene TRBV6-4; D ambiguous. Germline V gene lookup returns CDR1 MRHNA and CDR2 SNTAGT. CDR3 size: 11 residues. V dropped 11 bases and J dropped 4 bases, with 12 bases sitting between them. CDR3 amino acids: CAGYYLYEQYF. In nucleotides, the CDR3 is TGTGCCGGCTACTACCTTTACGAGCAGTACTTC.

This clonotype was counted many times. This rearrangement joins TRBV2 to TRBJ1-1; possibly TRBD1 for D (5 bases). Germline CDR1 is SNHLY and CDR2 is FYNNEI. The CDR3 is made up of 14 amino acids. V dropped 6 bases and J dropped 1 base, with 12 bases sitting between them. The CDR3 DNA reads TGTGCCAGCAGCCCAGGGCGGGGGAACACTGAAGCTTTCTTT. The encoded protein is CASSPGRGNTEAFF.

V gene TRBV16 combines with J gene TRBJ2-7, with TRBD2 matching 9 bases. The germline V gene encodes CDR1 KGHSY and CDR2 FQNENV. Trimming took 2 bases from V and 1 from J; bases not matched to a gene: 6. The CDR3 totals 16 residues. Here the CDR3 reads CASSQIAGVRSYEQYF. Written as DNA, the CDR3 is TGTGCCAGCAGCCAAATAGCGGGAGTAAGGTCCTACGAGCAGTACTTC.

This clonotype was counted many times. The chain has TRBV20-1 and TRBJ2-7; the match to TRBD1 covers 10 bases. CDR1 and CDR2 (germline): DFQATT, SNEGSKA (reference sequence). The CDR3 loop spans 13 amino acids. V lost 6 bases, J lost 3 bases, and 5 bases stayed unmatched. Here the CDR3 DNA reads TGCAGTGCGGAGAGGACAGGGGGCTACGAGCAGTACTTC. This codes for CSAERTGGYEQYF.

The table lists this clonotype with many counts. CDR3 in DNA: TGTGCCAGCAGCACCCCAACCTACGAGCAGTACTTC. This codes for CASSTPTYEQYF. The chain combines TRBV28 with TRBJ2-7; D not certain. Germline-derived CDR1 and CDR2 are MDHEN and SYDVKM. The ends were cut back, 6 bases at V and 2 bases at J, with 8 bases in the middle. This CDR3 has 12 residues.

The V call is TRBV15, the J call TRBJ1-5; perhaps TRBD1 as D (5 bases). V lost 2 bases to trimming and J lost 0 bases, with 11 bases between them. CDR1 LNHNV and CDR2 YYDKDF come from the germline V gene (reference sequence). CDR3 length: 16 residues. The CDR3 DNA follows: TGTGCCACCAGCAGAAAGAAAGGGGTTAGCAATCAGCCCCAGCATTTT. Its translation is CATSRKKGVSNQPQHF.

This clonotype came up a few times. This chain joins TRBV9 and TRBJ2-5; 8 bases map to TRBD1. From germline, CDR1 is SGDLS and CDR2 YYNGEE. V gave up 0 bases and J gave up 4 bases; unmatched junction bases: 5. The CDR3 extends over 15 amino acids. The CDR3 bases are TGTGCCAGCAGCGTAGCCCTGGACAGGGTAGAGACCCAGTACTTC. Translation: CASSVALDRVETQYF. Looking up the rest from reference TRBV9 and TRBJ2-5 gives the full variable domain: DSGVTQTPKHLITATGQRVTLRCSPRSGDLSVYWYQQSLDQGLQFLIQYYNGEERAKGNILERFSAQQFPDLHSELNLSSLELGDSALYFCASSVALDRVETQYFGPGTRLLVL.

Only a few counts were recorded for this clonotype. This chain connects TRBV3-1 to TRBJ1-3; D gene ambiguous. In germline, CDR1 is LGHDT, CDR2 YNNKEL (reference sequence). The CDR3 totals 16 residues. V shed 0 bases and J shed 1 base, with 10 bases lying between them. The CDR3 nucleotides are TGTGCCAGCAGCCAAGATGATTGGGGATCTGGAAACACCATATATTTT. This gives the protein CASSQDDWGSGNTIYF.